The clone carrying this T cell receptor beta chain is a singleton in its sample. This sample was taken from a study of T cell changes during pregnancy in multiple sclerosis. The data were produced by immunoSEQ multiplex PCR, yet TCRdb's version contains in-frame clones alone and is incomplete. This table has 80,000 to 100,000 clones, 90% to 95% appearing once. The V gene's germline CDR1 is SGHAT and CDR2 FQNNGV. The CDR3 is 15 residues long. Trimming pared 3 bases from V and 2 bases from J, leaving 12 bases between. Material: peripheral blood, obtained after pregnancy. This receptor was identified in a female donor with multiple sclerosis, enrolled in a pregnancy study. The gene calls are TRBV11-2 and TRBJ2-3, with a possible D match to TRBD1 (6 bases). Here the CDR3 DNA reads TGTGCCAGCAGCTTGGCTGGGGGCCTCACAGATACGCAGTATTTT. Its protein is CASSLAGGLTDTQYF.